This T cell receptor beta chain was sequenced during a study of OX40 agonist ivuxolimab in advanced cancers. Whole-study context: An anti-OX40 (CD134) antibody with agonistic activity, ivuxolimab, was administered to patients. Every 2 weeks, patients got intravenous ivuxolimab at one of six dose levels (0.01-10 mg/kg). Enrolled patients in dose escalation had cancers that were hepatocellular carcinoma, melanoma, renal cell or head and neck cancer. A male proportion of under 90% was recorded, with mean age about 62 years and range about 20 to 85.

This CDR3 comprises 16 residues. The V and J ends lost 6 bases and 6 bases, in that order; junction bases with no gene match: 11. The germline gives CDR1 SNHLY, CDR2 FYNNEI. This clone was found once. TCRdb keeps only in-frame clones here, not all; method: immunoSEQ multiplex PCR. This sample yields roughly 86,000 clones, of which 80% to 95% are seen a single time; around 1.1% belongs to the top ten. The sequenced sample was CD4+ or CD8+ T cells sorted from blood, obtained in a trial of the OX40 agonist ivuxolimab. This sequence was found in an adult with an advanced solid tumor such as melanoma, head and neck, liver or kidney cancer. The rearrangement joins TRBV2 to TRBJ2-3; 11 bases map to TRBD1. CDR3 amino acids: CASSAPGQGARDTQYF. The CDR3 nucleotides are TGTGCCAGCAGCGCCCCCGGACAGGGGGCGCGTGATACGCAGTATTTT. Drawing the rest from reference TRBV2 and TRBJ2-3, the complete variable domain is EPEVTQTPSHQVTQMGQEVILRCVPISNHLYFYWYRQILGQKVEFLVSFYNNEISEKSEIFDDQFSVERPDGSNFTLKIRSTKLEDSAMYFCASSAPGQGARDTQYFGPGTRLTVL.